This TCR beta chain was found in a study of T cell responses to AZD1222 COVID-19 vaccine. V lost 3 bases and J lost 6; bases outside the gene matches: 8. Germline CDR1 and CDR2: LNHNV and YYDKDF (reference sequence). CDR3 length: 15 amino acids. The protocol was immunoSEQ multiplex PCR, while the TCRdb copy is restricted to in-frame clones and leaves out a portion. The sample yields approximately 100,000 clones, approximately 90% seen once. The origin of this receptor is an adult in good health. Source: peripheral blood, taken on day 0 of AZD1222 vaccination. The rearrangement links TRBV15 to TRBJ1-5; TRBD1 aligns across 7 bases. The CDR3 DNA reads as TGTGCCACCAGCAGCGGGAGGACAGGACTTCAGCCCCAGCATTTT. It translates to CATSSGRTGLQPQHF.